The 18 T cell receptor beta chains reported below all come from one sample, sequenced in a study of identical twins. A single record per CDR3 protein comes from TCRdb applying MiXCR to the 5' RACE reads. The sample has 350,000 or so distinct CDR3 sequences, roughly an eighth seen once. The sample was also linked to a second study, of yellow fever vaccine responses in identical twins.

Material for sequencing was CD8+ T cells sorted from blood. Receptors were obtained from a woman between 18 and 30 years old in good health.

The rearrangement joins TRBV6-2 or TRBV6-3 to TRBJ2-2, with TRBD2 matching over 9 bases. V lost 6 bases, J lost 5 bases, and 4 bases stayed unmatched. The length of the CDR3 is 14 residues. Germline CDR1 MNHEY, CDR2 SVGEGT. CDR3 coding DNA: TGTGCCAGCAGCGGGACTAGCTCGACCGGGGAGCTGTTTTTT. This gives the protein CASSGTSSTGELFF.

The sample holds a few counts of this clonotype. The CDR3 DNA reads TGTGCCACCAGCAGAGATCCGGGACAGGCGACAGATACGCAGTATTTT. It encodes CATSRDPGQATDTQYF. V is TRBV15 and J is TRBJ2-3; 8 bases map to TRBD1. Germline assignment: CDR1 LNHNV and CDR2 YYDKDF (reference sequence). The V gene end was trimmed by 0 bases and the J gene end by 3 bases; junction bases not matched to a gene: 5. The CDR3 spans 16 residues.

This clonotype showed up just a few times. V gene TRBV28 combines with J gene TRBJ2-7; 9 bases fit TRBD2. The CDR3 runs 14 residues. In germline, CDR1 is MDHEN, CDR2 SYDVKM. With 8 bases clipped from V and 5 bases from J, the junction kept 10 bases outside the gene matches. The CDR3 reads CASVLAGDLNEQYF. CDR3 bases: TGTGCCAGCGTCTTAGCGGGAGACTTGAACGAGCAGTACTTC.

The rearrangement links TRBV20-1 to TRBJ2-5; the D gene is possibly TRBD1 (6 bases). Germline lookup yields CDR1 DFQATT and CDR2 SNEGSKA (reference sequence). The CDR3 sequence is 15 residues long. The V and J ends lost 1 base and 5 bases respectively, with 17 bases between them. The CDR3 DNA reads TGCAGTGCTAGAGTGTTACAGGGCCTGGGGGAGACCCAGTACTTC. It codes for CSARVLQGLGETQYF.

The chain couples TRBV7-9 to TRBJ2-4, with TRBD1 matching 11 bases. The trim removed 4 bases at V and 3 bases at J, leaving 5 bases unmatched. Germline V CDR1 and CDR2: SEHNR, FQNEAQ (reference sequence). The CDR3 has 16 amino acids. The CDR3 protein is CASSSDRGQVKNIQYF. CDR3 coding DNA: TGTGCCAGCAGCTCGGACAGGGGGCAGGTCAAAAACATTCAGTACTTC.

This clonotype was observed a few times. The chain has TRBV20-1 and TRBJ2-1; 7 bases align to TRBD1. The CDR3 is 15 residues long. V lost 1 base and J lost 7; bases outside the gene matches: 10. The germline CDR1 and CDR2 sequences are DFQATT and SNEGSKA (reference sequence). This chain's CDR3 is CSARVRQGWINEQFF. The CDR3, as DNA: TGCAGTGCTAGAGTACGACAGGGCTGGATTAATGAGCAGTTCTTC.

The rearrangement links TRBV20-1 to TRBJ2-1; 8 bases fit TRBD2. Per germline, CDR1 DFQATT and CDR2 SNEGSKA (reference sequence). The CDR3 runs to 15 residues. Trimming took 5 bases from V and 6 from J; bases not matched to a gene: 12. The CDR3 loop is CSALSGTRGGNEQFF. CDR3 bases: TGCAGTGCTTTGTCCGGGACTAGAGGGGGCAATGAGCAGTTCTTC.

The rearrangement uses TRBV12-3 or TRBV12-4 and TRBJ2-5, with unresolved D. The length of the CDR3 is 15 residues. The V and J ends lost 1 base and 1 base respectively, with 10 bases between them. The DNA for the CDR3 is TGTGCCAGCAGTTTAGGGGTGTGGATCCAAGAGACCCAGTACTTC. As protein: CASSLGVWIQETQYF.

This clonotype occurred a few times. The chain links TRBV6-5 to TRBJ2-5; D gene unclear. CDR3 size: 14 residues. V lost 0 bases and J 5 bases, leaving 10 bases between the germline ends. CDR1 and CDR2 (germline): MNHEY, SVGAGI. The CDR3 DNA reads TGTGCCAGCAGTTACTCGGCAGGTTTGGAGACCCAGTACTTC. Translation: CASSYSAGLETQYF.

The chain links TRBV7-9 to TRBJ1-1, with TRBD1 matching over 8 bases. The CDR3 covers 15 residues. V shed 5 bases and J 4 bases; nucleotides not matched to a gene: 9. Germline loops: CDR1 SEHNR, CDR2 FQNEAQ (reference sequence). The CDR3 reads CASSPGRGRFTEAFF. The CDR3 DNA follows: TGTGCCAGCAGCCCGGGCAGGGGGCGATTCACTGAAGCTTTCTTT.

The chain has TRBV6-1 and TRBJ2-7; D possibly corresponds to TRBD1 (6 bases). Germline V lookup: CDR1 MNHNS, CDR2 SASEGT. V lost 6 bases to trimming and J lost 6 bases, with 15 bases between them. The CDR3 has 13 amino acids. Here the CDR3 DNA reads TGTGCCAGCAGCCACGGACAGTCGAGCGAGCAGTACTTC. Its protein product is CASSHGQSSEQYF.

This clonotype was seen more than once but under ten times. The genes are TRBV2 and TRBJ2-1, with a tentative D call TRBD1 (5 bases). This CDR3 spans 18 amino acids. V lost 0 bases and J 2 bases, leaving 17 bases between the germline ends. Per the germline V gene, CDR1 is SNHLY and CDR2 is FYNNEI. The CDR3 spells CASSEAVQEGVPYNEQFF. CDR3 nucleotides: TGTGCCAGCAGTGAAGCCGTCCAGGAAGGGGTCCCCTACAATGAGCAGTTCTTC.

The J gene is TRBJ2-1, the V gene TRBV28; D is possibly TRBD1 (5 bases). V was clipped by 5 bases and J by 9 bases, with 26 bases between them. CDR3 length: 17 amino acids. Germline CDR1 MDHEN, CDR2 SYDVKM. The CDR3 loop reads CASSPMLIGAPLVEQFF. The CDR3 nucleotides are TGTGCCAGCAGTCCGATGCTGATAGGGGCACCTCTTGTTGAGCAGTTCTTC.

This clonotype appeared a few times. This chain links TRBV6-1 with TRBJ2-7; TRBD2 aligns across 11 bases. The CDR3 is 14 residues long. V lost 8 bases, J lost 5 bases, and 8 bases stayed unmatched. In germline, CDR1 is MNHNS, CDR2 SASEGT. The CDR3: CASFGASGRNEQYF. The CDR3 bases are TGTGCCAGCTTCGGGGCTAGCGGGAGGAACGAGCAGTACTTC.

This clonotype was observed a handful of times. The chain joins TRBV12-3 or TRBV12-4 to TRBJ2-7, with 10 bases matching TRBD2. V lost 4 bases to trimming and J lost 4 bases; unmatched junction nucleotides: 4. The CDR3 contains 14 residues. The CDR3 reads CASSSKLAGYEQYF. For the CDR3, the DNA is TGTGCCAGCAGTTCGAAACTAGCGGGATACGAGCAGTACTTC.

The chain has TRBV7-9 and TRBJ2-1; weak D call: TRBD2 (6 bases). Trimming pared 5 bases from V and 4 bases from J, leaving 18 bases between. The CDR3 is made up of 16 amino acids. Per germline, CDR1 SEHNR and CDR2 FQNEAQ (reference sequence). In nucleotides, the CDR3 is TGTGCCAGCAGCCCCGGGGGAACTAGACTTTACAATGAGCAGTTCTTC. Amino acid sequence: CASSPGGTRLYNEQFF.

The chain combines TRBV7-8 with TRBJ1-1, with a weak D call TRBD1 (6 bases). V was trimmed by 5 bases and J by 7 bases, leaving 17 bases between them. The length of the CDR3 is 14 residues. Per germline, CDR1 SGHVS and CDR2 FQNEAQ. The CDR3 DNA is TGTGCCAGCAGCCGACGGACAGACCAGTTTGAAGCTTTCTTT. Protein: CASSRRTDQFEAFF.

The CDR3 loop is CASSQEASLGTDTQYF. The CDR3 bases are TGTGCCAGCAGCCAAGAAGCTAGCCTGGGCACAGATACGCAGTATTTT. The chain is built from TRBV4-2 and TRBJ2-3; D possibly corresponds to TRBD2 (5 bases). Looked up from germline, CDR1 is LGHNA and CDR2 is YNFKEQ. V was trimmed by 0 bases and J by 1 base, leaving 11 bases between them. This CDR3 is built from 16 residues.